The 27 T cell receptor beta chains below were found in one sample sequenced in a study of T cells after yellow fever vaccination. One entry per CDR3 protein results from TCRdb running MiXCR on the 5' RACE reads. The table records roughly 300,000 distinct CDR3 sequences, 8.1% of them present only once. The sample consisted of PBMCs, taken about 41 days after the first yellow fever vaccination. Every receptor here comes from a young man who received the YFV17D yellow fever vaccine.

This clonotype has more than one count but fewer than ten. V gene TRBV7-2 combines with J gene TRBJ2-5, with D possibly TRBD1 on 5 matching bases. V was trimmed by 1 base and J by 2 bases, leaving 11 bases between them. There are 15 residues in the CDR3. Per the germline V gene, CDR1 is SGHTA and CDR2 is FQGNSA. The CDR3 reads CASSLGAGQQETQYF. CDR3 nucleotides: TGTGCCAGCAGCTTAGGTGCTGGACAACAAGAGACCCAGTACTTC.

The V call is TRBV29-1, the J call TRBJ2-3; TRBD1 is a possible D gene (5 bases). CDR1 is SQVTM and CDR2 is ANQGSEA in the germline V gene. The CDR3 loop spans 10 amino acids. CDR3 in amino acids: CAGLGDTQYF. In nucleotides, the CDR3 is TGCGCAGGGCTGGGTGATACGCAGTATTTT.

The CDR3: CASSLNLPTGLAAYEQYF. CDR3 nucleotide sequence: TGTGCCAGCAGCCTAAATCTCCCAACGGGACTAGCGGCCTACGAGCAGTACTTC. The chain couples TRBV7-8 to TRBJ2-7; 11 bases match TRBD2. The CDR3 has 18 residues. Looked up from germline, CDR1 is SGHVS and CDR2 is FQNEAQ. V trimming: 5 bases; J trimming: 2 bases; junction bases outside the gene matches: 14.

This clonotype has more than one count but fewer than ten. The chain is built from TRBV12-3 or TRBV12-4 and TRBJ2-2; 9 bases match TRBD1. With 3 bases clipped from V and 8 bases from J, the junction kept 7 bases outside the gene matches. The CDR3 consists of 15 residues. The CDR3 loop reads CASSFLDRGWGELFF. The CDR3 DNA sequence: TGTGCCAGCAGTTTCTTGGACAGGGGCTGGGGGGAGCTGTTTTTT.

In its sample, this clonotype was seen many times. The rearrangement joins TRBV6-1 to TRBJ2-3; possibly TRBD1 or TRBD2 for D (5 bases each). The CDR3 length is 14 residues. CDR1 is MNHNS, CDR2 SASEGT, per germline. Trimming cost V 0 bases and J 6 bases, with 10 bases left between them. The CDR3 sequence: CASSEALGDDTQYF. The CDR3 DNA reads TGTGCCAGCAGTGAAGCGCTAGGGGACGATACGCAGTATTTT.

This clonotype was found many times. CDR3 nucleotides: TGTGCCATCAGTGGACAGGGGCTAGTCGCTGAAGCTTTCTTT. It yields the protein CAISGQGLVAEAFF. V usage is TRBV10-3 and J usage is TRBJ1-1; TRBD1 matches 8 bases. The germline gives CDR1 ENHRY, CDR2 SYGVKD. The CDR3 consists of 14 residues. J gave up 6 bases and V 4 bases, and 7 bases lay outside the gene matches.

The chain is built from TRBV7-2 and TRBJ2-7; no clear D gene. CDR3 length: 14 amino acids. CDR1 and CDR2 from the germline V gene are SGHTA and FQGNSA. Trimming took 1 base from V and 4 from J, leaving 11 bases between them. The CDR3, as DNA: TGTGCCAGCAGCTTAGGTATAGGAGTATACGAGCAGTACGTC. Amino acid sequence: CASSLGIGVYEQYV.

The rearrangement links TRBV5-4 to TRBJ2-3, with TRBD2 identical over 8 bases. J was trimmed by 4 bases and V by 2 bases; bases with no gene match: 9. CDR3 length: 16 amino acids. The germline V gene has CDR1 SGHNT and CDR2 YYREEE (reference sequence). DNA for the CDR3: TGTGCCAGCAGCTTCCCGGGGGCGGGGGGCCCAGATACGCAGTATTTT. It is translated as CASSFPGAGGPDTQYF.

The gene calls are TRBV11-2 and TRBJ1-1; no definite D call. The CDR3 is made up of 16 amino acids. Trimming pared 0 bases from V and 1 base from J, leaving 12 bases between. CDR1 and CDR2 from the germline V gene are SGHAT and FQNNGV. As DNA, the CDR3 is TGTGCCAGCAGCTTAGATCGGGTAAGGAGGAACACTGAAGCTTTCTTT. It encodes CASSLDRVRRNTEAFF.

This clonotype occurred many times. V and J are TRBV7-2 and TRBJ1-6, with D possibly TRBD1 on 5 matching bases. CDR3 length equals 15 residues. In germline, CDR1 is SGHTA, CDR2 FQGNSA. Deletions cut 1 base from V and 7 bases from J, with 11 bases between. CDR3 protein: CASSLVGQGNSPLHF. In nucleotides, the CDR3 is TGTGCCAGCAGCTTAGTTGGGCAGGGAAATTCACCCCTCCACTTT.

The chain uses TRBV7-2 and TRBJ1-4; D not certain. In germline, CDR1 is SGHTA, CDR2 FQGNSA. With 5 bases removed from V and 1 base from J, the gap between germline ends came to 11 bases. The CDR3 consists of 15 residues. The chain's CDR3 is CASSRALGTNEKLFF. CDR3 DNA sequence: TGTGCCAGCAGCAGGGCTCTAGGAACTAATGAAAAACTGTTTTTT.

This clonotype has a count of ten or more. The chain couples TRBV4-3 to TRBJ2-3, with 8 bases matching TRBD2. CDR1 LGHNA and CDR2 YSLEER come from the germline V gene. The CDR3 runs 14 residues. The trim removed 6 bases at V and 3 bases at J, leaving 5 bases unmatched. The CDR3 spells CASSRSGGTDTQYF. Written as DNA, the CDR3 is TGCGCCAGCAGTCGGAGCGGGGGAACAGATACGCAGTATTTT.

The CDR3 loop is CASSMSPYNEQFF. In nucleotides, the CDR3 is TGTGCCAGTAGTATGAGTCCTTACAATGAGCAGTTCTTC. This chain connects TRBV19 to TRBJ2-1; the D is unclear. There are 13 residues in the CDR3. CDR1 is LNHDA, CDR2 SQIVND, per germline (reference sequence). Trimming stripped 3 bases from V and 4 bases from J, with 7 bases between.

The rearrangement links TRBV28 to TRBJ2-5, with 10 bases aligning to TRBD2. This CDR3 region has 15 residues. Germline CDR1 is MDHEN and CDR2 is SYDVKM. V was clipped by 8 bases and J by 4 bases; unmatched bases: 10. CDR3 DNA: TGTGCCAGCCGGTCCTCCGAGCGGGGGGGAGAGACCCAGTACTTC. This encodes CASRSSERGGETQYF.

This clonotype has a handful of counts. CDR3 loop: CASSQMTEETQYF. The CDR3 DNA sequence: TGTGCCAGCAGCCAAATGACAGAAGAGACCCAGTACTTC. The chain couples TRBV3-1 to TRBJ2-5, with a weak D call TRBD1 (5 bases). In germline, CDR1 is LGHDT, CDR2 YNNKEL (reference sequence). This CDR3 has 13 amino acids. V lost 2 bases, J lost 3 bases, and 7 bases lay in between.

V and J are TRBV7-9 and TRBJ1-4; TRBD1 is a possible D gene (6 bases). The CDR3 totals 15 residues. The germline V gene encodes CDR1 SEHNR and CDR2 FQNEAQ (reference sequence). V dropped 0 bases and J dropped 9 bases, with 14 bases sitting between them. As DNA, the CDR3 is TGTGCCAGCAGCTTAGCTAAGGGGGACGATCAAAAACTGTTTTTT. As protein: CASSLAKGDDQKLFF.

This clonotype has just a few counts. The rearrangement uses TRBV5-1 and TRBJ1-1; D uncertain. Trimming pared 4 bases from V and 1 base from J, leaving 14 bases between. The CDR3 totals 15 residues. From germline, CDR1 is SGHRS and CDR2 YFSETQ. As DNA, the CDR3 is TGCGCCAGCAGCCCGTGGAGCGCTGAGAACACTGAAGCTTTCTTT. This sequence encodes CASSPWSAENTEAFF.

Written as DNA, the CDR3 is TGTGCCATCACCGGACAGACGGATCAGGGGCCTAACACCTTC. Translation: CAITGQTDQGPNTF. V usage is TRBV10-3 and J usage is TRBJ1-2, with TRBD1 as a possible D gene (6 bases). CDR3 length: 14 amino acids. CDR1 is ENHRY, CDR2 SYGVKD, per germline. V lost 7 bases to trimming and J lost 12 bases, with 24 bases between them.

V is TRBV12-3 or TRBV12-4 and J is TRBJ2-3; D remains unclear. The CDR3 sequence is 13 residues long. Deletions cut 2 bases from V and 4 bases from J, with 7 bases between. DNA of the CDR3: TGTGCCAGCAGTTTATCTCGCCCAGATACGCAGTATTTT. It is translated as CASSLSRPDTQYF.

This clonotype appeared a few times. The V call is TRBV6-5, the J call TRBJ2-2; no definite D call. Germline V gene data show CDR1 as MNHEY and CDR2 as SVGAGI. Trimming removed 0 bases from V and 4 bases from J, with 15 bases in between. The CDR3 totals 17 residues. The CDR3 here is CASSYSIYKGSTGELFF. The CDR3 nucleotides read TGTGCCAGCAGTTACTCGATCTATAAGGGCTCCACCGGGGAGCTGTTTTTT.

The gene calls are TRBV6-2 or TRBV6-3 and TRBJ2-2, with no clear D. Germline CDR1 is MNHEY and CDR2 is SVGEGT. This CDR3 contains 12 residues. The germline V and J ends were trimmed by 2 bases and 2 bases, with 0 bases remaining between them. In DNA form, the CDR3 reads TGTGCCAGCAGTTACAACACCGGGGAGCTGTTTTTT. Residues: CASSYNTGELFF.

The CDR3 nucleotides are TGTGCCAGCTCACCGAATAATGGGGAGAATACGCAGTATTTT. Translated, it gives CASSPNNGENTQYF. This rearrangement joins TRBV18 to TRBJ2-3; D is possibly TRBD2 (5 bases). CDR3 length equals 14 residues. Per germline, CDR1 KGHSH and CDR2 LQKENI. The ends were cut back, 3 bases at V and 7 bases at J, with 14 bases in the middle.

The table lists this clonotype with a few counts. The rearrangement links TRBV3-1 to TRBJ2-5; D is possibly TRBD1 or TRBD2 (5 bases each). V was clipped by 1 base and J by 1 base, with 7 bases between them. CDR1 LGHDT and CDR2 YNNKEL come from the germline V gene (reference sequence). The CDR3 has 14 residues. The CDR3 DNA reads TGTGCCAGCAGCCAAGGGGGGATCCAAGAGACCCAGTACTTC. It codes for CASSQGGIQETQYF.

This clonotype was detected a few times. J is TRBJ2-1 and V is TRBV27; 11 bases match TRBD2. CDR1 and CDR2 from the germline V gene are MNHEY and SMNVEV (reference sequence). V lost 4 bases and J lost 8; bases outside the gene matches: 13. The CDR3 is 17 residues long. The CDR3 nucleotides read TGTGCCAGCAGTTCCCTACTAGCGGGGGCTTGGGATCATGAGCAGTTCTTC. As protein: CASSSLLAGAWDHEQFF.

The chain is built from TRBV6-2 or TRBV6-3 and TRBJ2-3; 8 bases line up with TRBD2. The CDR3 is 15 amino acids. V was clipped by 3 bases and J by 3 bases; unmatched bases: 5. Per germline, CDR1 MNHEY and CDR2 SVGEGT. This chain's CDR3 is CASSYSGGRTDTQYF. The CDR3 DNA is TGTGCCAGCAGTTATTCGGGGGGGCGGACAGATACGCAGTATTTT.

CDR3 nucleotides: TGTGCCAGCAGCCACTGGACGGACGAGCAGTACTTC. Its translation: CASSHWTDEQYF. The chain has TRBV7-2 and TRBJ2-7; D remains unclear. V was clipped by 5 bases and J by 5 bases, with 10 bases between them. Germline V gene sequence: CDR1 SGHTA, CDR2 FQGNSA. The CDR3 totals 12 residues. The full variable domain, its missing parts supplied by reference TRBV7-2 and TRBJ2-7, is GAGVSQSPSNKVTEKGKDVELRCDPISGHTALYWYRQSLGQGLEFLIYFQGNSAPDKSGLPSDRFSAERTGGSVSTLTIQRTQQEDSAVYLCASSHWTDEQYFGPGTRLTVT.

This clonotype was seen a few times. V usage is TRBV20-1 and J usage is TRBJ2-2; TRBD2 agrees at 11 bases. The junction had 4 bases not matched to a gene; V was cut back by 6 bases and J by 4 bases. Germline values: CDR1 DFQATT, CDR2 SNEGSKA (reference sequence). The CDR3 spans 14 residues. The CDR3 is CSAIAGGPTGELFF. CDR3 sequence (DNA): TGCAGTGCCATAGCGGGGGGGCCCACCGGGGAGCTGTTTTTT.